This TCR beta chain was recorded in a study of blood T cell repertoires in COVID-19. V was pared by 3 bases and J by 4 bases, with 3 bases between. Looked up from germline, CDR1 is LNHNV and CDR2 is YYDKDF (reference sequence). The CDR3 loop spans 11 amino acids. Here immunoSEQ multiplex PCR was the method, and the copy in TCRdb shows in-frame clones only, minus some. This table holds over 250,000 clones, over 80% found once. This receptor was identified in a woman in her forties or fifties with COVID-19, enrolled during active disease. V gene TRBV15 combines with J gene TRBJ1-1, with D unresolved. Sequenced input: peripheral blood. CDR3 region: CATSSGTEAFF. The CDR3 DNA reads TGTGCCACCAGCAGCGGCACTGAAGCTTTCTTT.